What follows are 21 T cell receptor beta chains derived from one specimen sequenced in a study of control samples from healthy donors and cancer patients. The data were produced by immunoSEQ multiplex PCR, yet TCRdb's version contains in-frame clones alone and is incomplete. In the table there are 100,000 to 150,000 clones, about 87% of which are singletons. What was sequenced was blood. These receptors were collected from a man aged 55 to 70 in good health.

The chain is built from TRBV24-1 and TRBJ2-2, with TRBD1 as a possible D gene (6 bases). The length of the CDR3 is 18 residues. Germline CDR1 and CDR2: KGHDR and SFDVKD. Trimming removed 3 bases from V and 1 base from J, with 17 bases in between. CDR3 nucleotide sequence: TGTGCCACCAGTGATCGGAACTACAGGGTGGGGAACACCGGGGAGCTGTTTTTT. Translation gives CATSDRNYRVGNTGELFF.

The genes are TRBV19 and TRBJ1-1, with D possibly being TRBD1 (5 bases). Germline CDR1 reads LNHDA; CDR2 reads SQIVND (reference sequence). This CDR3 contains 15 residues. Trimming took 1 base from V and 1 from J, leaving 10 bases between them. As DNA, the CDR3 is TGTGCCAGTAGTATAGGAAATCAGGGGAACACTGAAGCTTTCTTT. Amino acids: CASSIGNQGNTEAFF.

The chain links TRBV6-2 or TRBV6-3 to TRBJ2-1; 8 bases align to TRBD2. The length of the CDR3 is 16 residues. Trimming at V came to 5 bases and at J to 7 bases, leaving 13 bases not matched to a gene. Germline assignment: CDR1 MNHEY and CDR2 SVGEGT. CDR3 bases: TGTGCCAGCAGTCCACGAACTAGCGGTCGACTTAATGAGCAGTTCTTC. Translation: CASSPRTSGRLNEQFF.

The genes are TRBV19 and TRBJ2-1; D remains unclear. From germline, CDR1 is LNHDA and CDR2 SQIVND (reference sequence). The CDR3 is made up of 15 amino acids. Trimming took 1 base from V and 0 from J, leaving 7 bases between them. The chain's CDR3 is CASSIGESSYNEQFF. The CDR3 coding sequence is TGTGCCAGTAGTATAGGTGAGAGCTCCTACAATGAGCAGTTCTTC.

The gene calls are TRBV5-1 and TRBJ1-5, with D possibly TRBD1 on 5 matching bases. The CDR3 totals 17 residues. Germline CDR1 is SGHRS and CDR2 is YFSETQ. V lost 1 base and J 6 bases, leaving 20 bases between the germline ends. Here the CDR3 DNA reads TGCGCCAGCAGCTTGCACAACCCCGGGGCCGACAGTCAGCCCCAGCATTTT. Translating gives CASSLHNPGADSQPQHF. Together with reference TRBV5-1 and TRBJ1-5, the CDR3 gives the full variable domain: KAGVTQTPRYLIKTRGQQVTLSCSPISGHRSVSWYQQTPGQGLQFLFEYFSETQRNKGNFPGRFSGRQFSNSRSEMNVSTLELGDSALYLCASSLHNPGADSQPQHFGDGTRLSIL.

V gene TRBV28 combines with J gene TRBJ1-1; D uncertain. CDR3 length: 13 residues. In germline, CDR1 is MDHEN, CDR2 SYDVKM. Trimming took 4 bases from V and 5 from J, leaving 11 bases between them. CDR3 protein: CASSSGLGTEAFF. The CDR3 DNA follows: TGTGCCAGCAGTTCGGGCCTTGGGACTGAAGCTTTCTTT.

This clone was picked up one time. The CDR3 DNA reads TGCGCCAGCAGTGATGGGTCAGGGGTCACAGATACGCAGTATTTT. Translated, it gives CASSDGSGVTDTQYF. The chain has TRBV10-1 and TRBJ2-3, with D tentatively TRBD1 (6 bases). The V gene's germline CDR1 is WNHNN and CDR2 SYGVQD (reference sequence). The CDR3 is 15 residues long. V was shortened by 3 bases and J by 2 bases, with 12 bases between the two germline ends.

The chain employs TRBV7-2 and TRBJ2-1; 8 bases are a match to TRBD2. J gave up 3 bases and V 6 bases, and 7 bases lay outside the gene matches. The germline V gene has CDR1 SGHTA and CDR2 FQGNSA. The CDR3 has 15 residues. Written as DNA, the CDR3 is TGTGCCAGCAGTCGGGCGGGGGGCGTCTACAATGAGCAGTTCTTC. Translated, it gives CASSRAGGVYNEQFF.

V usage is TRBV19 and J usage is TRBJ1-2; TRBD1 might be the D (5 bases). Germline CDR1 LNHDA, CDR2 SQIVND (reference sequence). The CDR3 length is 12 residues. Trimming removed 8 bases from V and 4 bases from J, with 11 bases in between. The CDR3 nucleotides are TGTGCCAGTTCAAGGGGCGGCTATGGCTACACCTTC. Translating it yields CASSRGGYGYTF.

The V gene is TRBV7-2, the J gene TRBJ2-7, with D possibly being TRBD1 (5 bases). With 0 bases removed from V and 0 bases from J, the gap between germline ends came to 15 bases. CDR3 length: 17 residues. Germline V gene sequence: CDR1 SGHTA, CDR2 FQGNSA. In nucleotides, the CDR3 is TGTGCCAGCAGCTTAGCGAACAGGCCTTTAACCTCCTACGAGCAGTACTTC. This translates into CASSLANRPLTSYEQYF.

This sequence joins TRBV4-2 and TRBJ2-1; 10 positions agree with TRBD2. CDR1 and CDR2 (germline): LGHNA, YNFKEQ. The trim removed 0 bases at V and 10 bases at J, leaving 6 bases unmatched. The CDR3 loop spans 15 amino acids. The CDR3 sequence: CASSQEAGGPWEQFF. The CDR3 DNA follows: TGTGCCAGCAGCCAAGAAGCGGGGGGGCCCTGGGAGCAGTTCTTC.

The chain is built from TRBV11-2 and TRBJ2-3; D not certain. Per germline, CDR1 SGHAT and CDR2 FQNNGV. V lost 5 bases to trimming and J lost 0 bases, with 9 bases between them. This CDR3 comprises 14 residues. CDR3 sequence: CASSRVTSTDTQYF. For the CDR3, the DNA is TGTGCCAGCAGCCGGGTAACTAGCACAGATACGCAGTATTTT.

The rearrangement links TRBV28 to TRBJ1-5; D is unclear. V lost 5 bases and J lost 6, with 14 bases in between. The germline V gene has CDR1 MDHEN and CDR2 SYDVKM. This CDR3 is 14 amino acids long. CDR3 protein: CASSLFVPGQPQHF. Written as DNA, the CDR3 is TGTGCCAGCAGTCTATTCGTCCCCGGTCAGCCCCAGCATTTT.

The DNA for the CDR3 is TGCAGTGCTAGTCCCGTCACCTCCTACGAGCAGTACTTC. It encodes CSASPVTSYEQYF. The chain recombines TRBV20-1 with TRBJ2-7; D uncertain. Germline V gene data show CDR1 as DFQATT and CDR2 as SNEGSKA (reference sequence). CDR3 length: 13 residues. Trimming pared 3 bases from V and 0 bases from J, leaving 9 bases between.

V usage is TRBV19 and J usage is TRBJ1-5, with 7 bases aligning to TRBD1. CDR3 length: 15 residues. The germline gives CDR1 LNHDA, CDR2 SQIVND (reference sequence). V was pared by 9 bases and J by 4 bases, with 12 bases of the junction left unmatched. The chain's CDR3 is CASHTGAGFNQPQHF. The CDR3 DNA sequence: TGTGCCAGCCATACAGGGGCGGGATTTAATCAGCCCCAGCATTTT.

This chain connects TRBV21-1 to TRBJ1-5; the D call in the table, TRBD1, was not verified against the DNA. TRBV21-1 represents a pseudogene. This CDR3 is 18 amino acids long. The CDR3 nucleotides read TGTGCCAGCAGCATCCAAACTCCTCGGACAGAGAAGTGTCAGCCCCAGCATTTT. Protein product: CASSIQTPRTEKCQPQHF.

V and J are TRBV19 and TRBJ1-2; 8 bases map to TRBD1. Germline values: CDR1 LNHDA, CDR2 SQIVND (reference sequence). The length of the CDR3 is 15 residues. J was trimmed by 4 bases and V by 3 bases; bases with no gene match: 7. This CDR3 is CASSIPTGQGYGYTF. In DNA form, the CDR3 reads TGTGCCAGTAGTATCCCTACCGGACAGGGCTATGGCTACACCTTC.

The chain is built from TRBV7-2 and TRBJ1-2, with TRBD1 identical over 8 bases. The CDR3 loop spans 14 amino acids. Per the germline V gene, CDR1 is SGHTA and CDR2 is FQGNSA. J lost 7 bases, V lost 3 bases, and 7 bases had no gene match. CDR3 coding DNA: TGTGCCAGCAGCTTTGGTCAGGGGGCGCTTGGCTACACCTTC. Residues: CASSFGQGALGYTF. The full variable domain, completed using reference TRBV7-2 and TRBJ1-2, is GAGVSQSPSNKVTEKGKDVELRCDPISGHTALYWYRQSLGQGLEFLIYFQGNSAPDKSGLPSDRFSAERTGGSVSTLTIQRTQQEDSAVYLCASSFGQGALGYTFGSGTRLTVV.

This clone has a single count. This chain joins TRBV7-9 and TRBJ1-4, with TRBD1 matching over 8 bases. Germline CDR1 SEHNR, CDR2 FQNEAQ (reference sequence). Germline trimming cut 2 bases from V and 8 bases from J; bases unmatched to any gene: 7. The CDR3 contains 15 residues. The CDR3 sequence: CASSLLAGGQEKLFF. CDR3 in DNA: TGTGCCAGCAGCTTACTAGCAGGGGGCCAAGAAAAACTGTTTTTT.

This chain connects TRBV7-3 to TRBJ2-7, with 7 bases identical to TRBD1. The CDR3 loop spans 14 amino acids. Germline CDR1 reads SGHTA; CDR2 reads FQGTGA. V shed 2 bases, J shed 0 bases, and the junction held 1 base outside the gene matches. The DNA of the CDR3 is TGTGCCAGCAGCTTACGACAGGGCTCCTACGAGCAGTACTTC. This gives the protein CASSLRQGSYEQYF.

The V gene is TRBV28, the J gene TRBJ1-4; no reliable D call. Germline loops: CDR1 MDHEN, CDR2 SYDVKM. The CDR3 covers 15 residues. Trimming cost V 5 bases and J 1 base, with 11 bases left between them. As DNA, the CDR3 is TGTGCCAGCAGTGGGTCAGATGTAACTAATGAAAAACTGTTTTTT. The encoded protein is CASSGSDVTNEKLFF.